This T cell receptor (beta chain) stems from a study of blood T cell repertoires in COVID-19. Whole-study context: Both acute and convalescent COVID-19 samples were obtained from the United States, Italy and Spain.

CDR1 is MNHEY, CDR2 SMNVEV, per germline (reference sequence). V was clipped by 5 bases and J by 4 bases, with 12 bases between them. This CDR3 is 15 amino acids long. In the original processing: It was from reference gene primer amplification that nucleated cell counts were estimated. The repertoire was sequenced with immunoSEQ multiplex PCR; TCRdb's copy has only in-frame clones and lacks some. V, J and clone size derive from that table, while D and trimming were established from the DNA sequence. This sample carries around 370,000 clones, roughly 89% of them seen once, and the ten largest clones take about 6.5%.

The gene calls are TRBV27 and TRBJ2-6; D may be TRBD2 (6 bases). The sequence came from a man aged 18 to 29 with active or convalescent COVID-19. Sequences were obtained from peripheral blood. CDR3 sequence: CASSLRAGGANVLTF. The CDR3 bases are TGTGCCAGCAGTCTCAGGGCGGGAGGGGCCAACGTCCTGACTTTC.